These 7 T cell receptor beta chains were sequenced from one sample in a study of T cell repertoires in aging, cancer and after chemotherapy. Rearranged V-D-J TRB sequences were amplified with a mixed TRB-A/B primer pool. TCRdb analysed the multiplex PCR reads with MiXCR anew, one entry per CDR3 protein. Seen here are 2,000 to 3,000 distinct CDR3 sequences, around 24% observed once, and the top ten hold approximately 6.6%. Peripheral blood genomic DNA, not sorted cells or RNA, was the template. The specimen was blood. The receptors were gathered from a human donor with a solid tumor.

This clonotype is deemed medium-sized. The chain links TRBV11-2 to TRBJ2-6; D is unclear. Trimming shortened V by 7 bases and J by 8 bases, and 12 bases separated the two germline ends. The CDR3 contains 13 residues. CDR1 and CDR2 from the germline V gene are SGHAT and FQNNGV. CDR3 in amino acids: CASTPQRTNVLTF. The DNA of the CDR3 is TGTGCCAGCACCCCCCAGAGGACCAACGTCCTGACTTTC.

This clonotype is medium-sized by share. The chain combines TRBV6-5 with TRBJ2-2; D ambiguous. The germline V gene has CDR1 MNHEY and CDR2 SVGAGI. With 4 bases removed from V and 4 bases from J, the gap between germline ends came to 7 bases. This CDR3 region has 13 residues. DNA of the CDR3: TGTGCCAGCAGTTTACCGGGCACCGGGGAGCTGTTTTTT. It translates to CASSLPGTGELFF.

The chain combines TRBV7-9 with TRBJ1-1; TRBD1 agrees at 7 bases. The CDR3 runs to 13 residues. Germline CDR1 and CDR2: SEHNR and FQNEAQ (reference sequence). V shed 1 base, J shed 4 bases, and the junction held 0 bases outside the gene matches. The CDR3 here is CASSLDRGTEAFF. CDR3 nucleotides: TGTGCCAGCAGCTTAGACAGGGGCACTGAAGCTTTCTTT.

This clonotype has more than one count but fewer than ten. The rearrangement links TRBV19 to TRBJ1-5; 10 bases line up with TRBD1. This CDR3 has 14 amino acids. The V gene end was trimmed by 5 bases and the J gene end by 6 bases; junction bases not matched to a gene: 4. Germline assignment: CDR1 LNHDA and CDR2 SQIVND (reference sequence). CDR3 amino acids: CASSGQGGVQPQHF. CDR3 DNA sequence: TGTGCCAGTAGTGGACAGGGGGGGGTTCAGCCCCAGCATTTT.

This clonotype was observed a few times. The genes are TRBV10-2 and TRBJ2-7; either TRBD1 or TRBD2 may supply D (5 bases each). The CDR3 has 14 amino acids. Trimming shortened V by 3 bases and J by 6 bases, and 15 bases separated the two germline ends. The germline gives CDR1 WSHSY, CDR2 SAAADI. CDR3 residues: CASSDQEGIREQYF. CDR3 nucleotides: TGCGCCAGCAGTGACCAAGAGGGGATTCGCGAGCAGTACTTC.

This clonotype has more than one count but fewer than ten. The chain uses TRBV6-1 and TRBJ2-5, with 14 bases aligning to TRBD2. The CDR3 length is 15 residues. In germline, CDR1 is MNHNS, CDR2 SASEGT. V lost 8 bases to trimming and J lost 5 bases; unmatched junction nucleotides: 7. The CDR3 reads CASYRLAGGLETQYF. DNA of the CDR3: TGTGCCAGCTACCGACTAGCGGGAGGGCTTGAGACCCAGTACTTC.

The chain has TRBV20-1 and TRBJ2-7; D gene unclear. The V gene lost 5 bases and the J gene lost 7 bases, with 21 bases spanning the gap. CDR1 and CDR2 from the germline V gene are DFQATT and SNEGSKA (reference sequence). CDR3 length: 14 residues. In nucleotides, the CDR3 is TGCAGTGCTCATACAGAGGCAACAATAGGAGAGCAGTACTTC. This gives the protein CSAHTEATIGEQYF.